This T cell receptor beta chain was profiled in a study of blood T cell repertoires in COVID-19. Germline V gene sequence: CDR1 SGHDT, CDR2 YYEEEE. The length of the CDR3 is 13 residues. Trimming pared 1 base from V and 7 bases from J, leaving 11 bases between. As originally analysed: Amplification of reference gene primers was used by the study to estimate nucleated cell counts. Assay used: immunoSEQ multiplex PCR; TCRdb lists only in-frame clones, some missing. D and trimming come from the DNA, and the V and J calls and clone size come from that table. The sample includes tens of thousands of clones, roughly 90% of them seen just once.

Sample: peripheral blood. The chain combines TRBV5-6 with TRBJ1-2, with D perhaps matching TRBD1 (6 bases). This sequence was found in an older woman with active COVID-19. CDR3 DNA sequence: TGTGCCAGCAGCTTGACAGGGTCATTTGGCTACACCTTC. This encodes CASSLTGSFGYTF. Complete variable domain (other parts from reference TRBV5-6 and TRBJ1-2): DAGVTQSPTHLIKTRGQQVTLRCSPKSGHDTVSWYQQALGQGPQFIFQYYEEEERQRGNFPDRFSGHQFPNYSSELNVNALLLGDSALYLCASSLTGSFGYTFGSGTRLTVV.